This T cell receptor beta chain was sequenced in a study of T cell changes during pregnancy in multiple sclerosis. Profiling relied on immunoSEQ multiplex PCR, and the TCRdb table lists in-frame clones only, not all of them. The top ten clones hold about 5.3% of a sample with under 40,000 clones, roughly 90% of them seen once. The germline CDR1 and CDR2 sequences are MGHRA and YSYEKL. There are 18 residues in the CDR3. V was shortened by 0 bases and J by 0 bases, with 15 bases between the two germline ends. The source material was peripheral blood, sampled in the third trimester of pregnancy. The TCR sequence derives from a female donor in good health, enrolled as a control in a pregnancy study. The genes are TRBV4-1 and TRBJ1-5; D remains unclear. The CDR3 DNA reads as TGCGCCAGCAGCCAAGAAGGCGGCGGAGGGTTTAGCAATCAGCCCCAGCATTTT. This gives the protein CASSQEGGGGFSNQPQHF.